This T cell receptor beta chain was found in a study of T cells in Graves' hyperthyroidism and ophthalmopathy. Trimming cost V 1 base and J 1 base, with 8 bases left between them. The length of the CDR3 is 13 residues. CDR1 and CDR2 from the germline V gene are SQVTM and ANQGSEA. This clonotype was detected many times. Its target is not known. Stable hyperthyroidism: no ophthalmopathy progression over 18 months of follow-up. Amplified regions were TCR beta CDR3 sequences from RNA transcripts. The HTBI set primed first-round TCR CDR3 RT-PCR. TCRdb re-analysed the multiplex PCR reads in MiXCR, keeping a single row per CDR3 protein. The sample shows about 360,000 distinct CDR3 sequences, 15% to 20% of them seen only once. Whole-study findings and limits: Ophthalmopathy could be told apart from stable hyperthyroidism with a 13 V-J model.

This TCR came from a woman younger than 35 with Graves' hyperthyroidism. J is TRBJ2-7 and V is TRBV29-1, with TRBD1 as a possible D gene (5 bases). The sequenced sample was blood. The CDR3 nucleotides read TGCAGCGTTGAAGTTCAGGGTTCCTACGAGCAGTACTTC. Translated, it gives CSVEVQGSYEQYF.